The 18 T cell receptor beta chains presented below share a single source sample, sequenced in a study of T cell changes during pregnancy in multiple sclerosis. This table comes from immunoSEQ multiplex PCR, and its TCRdb copy is limited to in-frame clones, with some not included. The sample yields about 20,000 clones, about nine tenths seen once. Here the sequenced sample was CD8+ T cells from peripheral blood mononuclear cells, taken in the second trimester of pregnancy. The origin of the receptors is a female donor in good health, enrolled as a control in a pregnancy study.

The chain is built from TRBV6-6 and TRBJ2-2; no definite D call. The CDR3 is made up of 12 amino acids. Germline lookup yields CDR1 MNHNY and CDR2 SVGAGI (reference sequence). Trimming stripped 5 bases from V and 6 bases from J, with 7 bases between. The CDR3 DNA sequence: TGTGCCAGCAGTCACGGGTCCGGGGAGCTGTTTTTT. Translated, it gives CASSHGSGELFF.

The rearrangement joins TRBV27 to TRBJ2-7; 8 bases are shared with TRBD1. The CDR3 extends over 12 amino acids. Trimming removed 5 bases from V and 7 bases from J; junction bases left unmatched: 4. Germline V gives CDR1 MNHEY, CDR2 SMNVEV (reference sequence). This chain's CDR3 is CASSPRQGEQYF. For the CDR3, the DNA is TGTGCCAGCAGTCCTCGACAGGGGGAGCAGTACTTC.

This sequence joins TRBV6-4 and TRBJ2-2; possible D gene TRBD2, 5 bases. The CDR3 has 18 amino acids. Germline values: CDR1 MRHNA, CDR2 SNTAGT. The V end lost 0 bases, the J end lost 2 bases, and 16 bases lay between the germline ends. This CDR3 reads CASSDSGSPGGNTGELFF. CDR3 bases: TGTGCCAGCAGTGACTCCGGCTCTCCCGGAGGTAACACCGGGGAGCTGTTTTTT.

This sequence joins TRBV27 and TRBJ2-1; 11 bases map to TRBD2. From germline, CDR1 is MNHEY and CDR2 SMNVEV (reference sequence). V shed 4 bases, J shed 4 bases, and the junction held 3 bases outside the gene matches. The CDR3 has 15 amino acids. CDR3 region: CASSSTSGVYNEQFF. CDR3 bases: TGTGCCAGCAGTTCGACTAGCGGGGTGTACAATGAGCAGTTCTTC.

The chain couples TRBV7-9 to TRBJ2-7; D is ambiguous. The CDR3 is 12 residues long. Trimming shortened V by 5 bases and J by 3 bases, and 8 bases separated the two germline ends. Germline lookup yields CDR1 SEHNR and CDR2 FQNEAQ (reference sequence). This CDR3 is CASSNYVYEQYF. Written as DNA, the CDR3 is TGTGCCAGCAGCAACTACGTCTACGAGCAGTACTTC.

This clone was detected a few times. The V call is TRBV21-1, the J call TRBJ1-1; TRBD1 is the table's D call and was not checked against the DNA. TRBV21-1 corresponds to a pseudogene. This CDR3 has 20 residues. The chain's CDR3 is CASSKVGQGGGLGANTEAFF. The CDR3 DNA follows: TGTGCCAGCAGCAAAGTCGGACAGGGTGGGGGTTTGGGGGCGAACACTGAAGCTTTCTTT.

The chain carries TRBV9 and TRBJ1-1, with D perhaps matching TRBD1 (5 bases). V was trimmed by 3 bases and J by 4 bases, leaving 16 bases between them. The V gene's germline CDR1 is SGDLS and CDR2 YYNGEE. This CDR3 is built from 15 residues. In DNA form, the CDR3 reads TGTGCCAGCAGCGAGGGACGGGAGGGAGGCACTGAAGCTTTCTTT. This sequence encodes CASSEGREGGTEAFF.

The rearrangement joins TRBV15 to TRBJ2-3, with D possibly being TRBD2 (6 bases). The germline V gene has CDR1 LNHNV and CDR2 YYDKDF (reference sequence). Trimming took off 0 bases at V and 2 bases at J, with 21 bases between the two ends. The CDR3 contains 19 residues. The CDR3 protein is CATSRDPLGLRGPTDTQYF. The CDR3 DNA follows: TGTGCCACCAGCAGAGATCCCCTGGGGTTGCGGGGCCCCACAGATACGCAGTATTTT. The full variable domain, rest sourced from reference TRBV15 and TRBJ2-3, is DAMVIQNPRYQVTQFGKPVTLSCSQTLNHNVMYWYQQKSSQAPKLLFHYYDKDFNNEADTPDNFQSRRPNTSFCFLDIRSPGLGDTAMYLCATSRDPLGLRGPTDTQYFGPGTRLTVL.

The chain joins TRBV7-9 to TRBJ2-7; 13 bases are a match to TRBD2. The CDR3 covers 16 residues. Germline V CDR1 and CDR2: SEHNR, FQNEAQ (reference sequence). V gave up 4 bases and J gave up 5 bases; unmatched junction bases: 8. Written as DNA, the CDR3 is TGTGCCAGCAGCTCTACGAGACTAGCGGGAGGCCACGAGCAGTACTTC. This codes for CASSSTRLAGGHEQYF.

J is TRBJ1-4 and V is TRBV4-1; D unresolved. CDR1 MGHRA and CDR2 YSYEKL come from the germline V gene. V was cut by 1 base and J by 5 bases, with 17 bases left in between. This CDR3 spans 17 amino acids. CDR3 bases: TGCGCCAGCAGCCAAGCTTCAGGACTCACACCAAATGAAAAACTGTTTTTT. The encoded protein is CASSQASGLTPNEKLFF.

This chain joins TRBV2 and TRBJ1-2; TRBD1 might be the D (6 bases). Trimming shortened V by 10 bases and J by 1 base, and 19 bases separated the two germline ends. There are 15 residues in the CDR3. Per the germline V gene, CDR1 is SNHLY and CDR2 is FYNNEI. The CDR3 DNA reads as TGTGCCACGCCCGGCATGAGGACAGTTAACTATGGCTACACCTTC. Amino acids: CATPGMRTVNYGYTF.

J is TRBJ2-1 and V is TRBV7-9, with TRBD2 matching 10 bases. Losses at the gene ends were 0 bases for V and 5 bases for J; bases not matched to a gene: 7. This CDR3 is built from 17 residues. Germline loops: CDR1 SEHNR, CDR2 FQNEAQ (reference sequence). CDR3 DNA: TGTGCCAGCAGCTTAGCCGGACTAGCGGTACCAAACAATGAGCAGTTCTTC. It encodes CASSLAGLAVPNNEQFF.

This chain links TRBV27 with TRBJ2-7; 9 nucleotides match TRBD1. V shed 7 bases, J shed 2 bases, and the junction held 9 bases outside the gene matches. CDR1 MNHEY and CDR2 SMNVEV come from the germline V gene (reference sequence). CDR3 length equals 15 residues. The CDR3 is CASTPAGTGTYEQYF. The CDR3, as DNA: TGTGCCAGCACCCCAGCCGGGACAGGGACCTACGAGCAGTACTTC.

The gene calls are TRBV19 and TRBJ1-6; 9 bases are shared with TRBD1. From germline, CDR1 is LNHDA and CDR2 SQIVND (reference sequence). The CDR3 is 15 residues long. Trimming removed 6 bases from V and 10 bases from J; junction bases left unmatched: 10. The CDR3 nucleotides read TGTGCCAGTAGCCCACAGGGGGCTTACCTCTCACCCCTCCACTTT. Its translation: CASSPQGAYLSPLHF.

The chain carries TRBV9 and TRBJ2-7; D is possibly TRBD2 (5 bases). Germline assignment: CDR1 SGDLS and CDR2 YYNGEE. The V end was cut by 0 bases, the J end by 0 bases, with 7 bases between. This CDR3 is built from 14 residues. CDR3 protein: CASSVDRGSYEQYF. For the CDR3, the DNA is TGTGCCAGCAGCGTAGATCGGGGCTCCTACGAGCAGTACTTC.

In DNA, the CDR3 is TGTGCCAGCAGCTCGCTAGGGGGTTACAATGAGCAGTTCTTC. It specifies CASSSLGGYNEQFF. This chain connects TRBV6-6 to TRBJ2-1; D perhaps matches TRBD1 (6 bases). Germline CDR1 is MNHNY and CDR2 is SVGAGI (reference sequence). The V end was cut by 6 bases, the J end by 4 bases, with 13 bases between. The CDR3 runs to 14 residues.

CDR3 sequence (DNA): TGTGCCAGCAGTTTACGGGGACTAGGCCCAGATACGCAGTATTTT. It codes for CASSLRGLGPDTQYF. V and J are TRBV28 and TRBJ2-3; 8 bases map to TRBD2. The length of the CDR3 is 15 residues. CDR1 is MDHEN and CDR2 is SYDVKM in the germline V gene. The V gene end was trimmed by 2 bases and the J gene end by 4 bases; junction bases not matched to a gene: 5.

The rearrangement joins TRBV7-9 to TRBJ2-1; the match to TRBD2 covers 8 bases. V shed 7 bases and J 9 bases; nucleotides not matched to a gene: 8. This CDR3 comprises 13 residues. Germline V gene data show CDR1 as SEHNR and CDR2 as FQNEAQ (reference sequence). CDR3 sequence: CASTTPGGREQFF. The DNA for the CDR3 is TGTGCCAGCACAACGCCGGGGGGGCGTGAGCAGTTCTTC.